The 26 T cell receptor beta chains listed next were all sequenced from one sample in a study of T cell changes during pregnancy in multiple sclerosis. Method: immunoSEQ multiplex PCR; TCRdb's copy keeps in-frame clones and lacks some. The sample includes under 50,000 clones, roughly 90% seen only once; the top ten take approximately 0.62%. Material: CD4+ T cells from peripheral blood mononuclear cells, obtained in the first trimester of pregnancy. Source of these receptors: a female donor with multiple sclerosis, enrolled in a pregnancy study.

The rearrangement uses TRBV5-1 and TRBJ1-2; D is unclear. The germline V gene encodes CDR1 SGHRS and CDR2 YFSETQ. V was pared by 0 bases and J by 4 bases, with 10 bases between. The CDR3 has 14 residues. The CDR3 sequence: CASSLGQAVYGYTF. For the CDR3, the DNA is TGCGCCAGCAGCTTGGGTCAGGCCGTCTATGGCTACACCTTC.

The rearrangement joins TRBV5-1 to TRBJ2-1, with TRBD2 matching over 12 bases. V gave up 2 bases and J gave up 9 bases; unmatched junction bases: 6. The CDR3 contains 15 residues. CDR1 and CDR2 from the germline V gene are SGHRS and YFSETQ. The CDR3 bases are TGCGCCAGCAGCTTCGGACTAGCGGGGAAGCGTGAGCAGTTCTTC. Translating gives CASSFGLAGKREQFF.

V usage is TRBV5-1 and J usage is TRBJ2-7; 7 positions match TRBD1. With V trimmed by 1 base and J by 3 bases, 7 bases remained unmatched. This CDR3 comprises 15 residues. Germline-derived CDR1 and CDR2 are SGHRS and YFSETQ. The CDR3: CASSLSQGVGYEQYF. DNA of the CDR3: TGCGCCAGCAGCTTGTCGCAGGGGGTTGGCTACGAGCAGTACTTC.

The V gene is TRBV19, the J gene TRBJ1-2; 9 nucleotides align to TRBD1. The germline V gene has CDR1 LNHDA and CDR2 SQIVND (reference sequence). The CDR3 covers 16 residues. DNA for the CDR3: TGTGCGACTACGGGTCACAGGGGGCAAAGAAACTATGGCTACACCTTC. The encoded protein is CATTGHRGQRNYGYTF.

The J gene is TRBJ2-1, the V gene TRBV11-2, with D possibly TRBD1 on 5 matching bases. V lost 6 bases, J lost 8 bases, and 14 bases lay in between. CDR3 size: 13 residues. Germline V gene sequence: CDR1 SGHAT, CDR2 FQNNGV. The CDR3 bases are TGTGCCAGCAGACTCCCCCGACAGCATGAGCAGTTCTTC. Its protein product is CASRLPRQHEQFF.

The chain has TRBV29-1 and TRBJ1-4, with D possibly being TRBD1 (5 bases). This CDR3 is built from 15 residues. Germline-derived CDR1 and CDR2 are SQVTM and ANQGSEA. The V and J ends lost 1 base and 10 bases respectively, with 19 bases between them. The CDR3 reads CSVEGGGNGRGKLFF. The CDR3 DNA follows: TGCAGCGTTGAAGGCGGAGGGAATGGTAGGGGAAAACTGTTTTTT.

This sequence joins TRBV5-1 and TRBJ2-7; no definite D call. Trimming took off 4 bases at V and 0 bases at J, with 23 bases between the two ends. The CDR3 spans 18 residues. The V gene's germline CDR1 is SGHRS and CDR2 YFSETQ. For the CDR3, the DNA is TGCGCCAGCAGCACAGAACCATCATCCCCTGCGCGCTCCTACGAGCAGTACTTC. This encodes CASSTEPSSPARSYEQYF.

The rearrangement links TRBV19 to TRBJ2-1, with D possibly being TRBD1 (6 bases). CDR3 size: 13 residues. Germline V CDR1 and CDR2: LNHDA, SQIVND (reference sequence). Trimming removed 6 bases from V and 8 bases from J, with 14 bases in between. The CDR3, as DNA: TGTGCCAGTAGGGAAACAGGGCGGGATGAGCAGTTCTTC. This sequence encodes CASRETGRDEQFF. The full variable domain, completed using reference TRBV19 and TRBJ2-1, is DGGITQSPKYLFRKEGQNVTLSCEQNLNHDAMYWYRQDPGQGLRLIYYSQIVNDFQKGDIAEGYSVSREKKESFPLTVTSAQKNPTAFYLCASRETGRDEQFFGPGTRLTVL.

The chain couples TRBV6-6 to TRBJ2-1; TRBD2 matches at 12 bases. Germline V lookup: CDR1 MNHNY, CDR2 SVGAGI (reference sequence). There are 14 residues in the CDR3. V lost 6 bases, J lost 7 bases, and 4 bases stayed unmatched. The CDR3 region is CASRASGRANEQFF. In DNA, the CDR3 is TGTGCCAGCAGGGCTAGCGGGAGGGCGAATGAGCAGTTCTTC.

CDR3 DNA: TGTGCCAGCAGCTTAGGGAACAGGGGCCAAGAGACCCAGTACTTC. Its protein product is CASSLGNRGQETQYF. The V and J genes are TRBV13 and TRBJ2-5; 7 positions match TRBD1. The CDR3 is made up of 15 amino acids. Germline-derived CDR1 and CDR2 are PRHDT and FYEKMQ (reference sequence). V was clipped by 0 bases and J by 1 base; unmatched bases: 2.

The gene calls are TRBV9 and TRBJ1-5; tentative D call: TRBD1 (5 bases). The CDR3 spans 14 residues. V was cut by 0 bases and J by 6 bases, with 10 bases left in between. Germline V gene sequence: CDR1 SGDLS, CDR2 YYNGEE. The CDR3 nucleotides read TGTGCCAGCAGCGTAGGTGGGGCTAGTCAGCCCCAGCATTTT. Residues: CASSVGGASQPQHF.

The rearrangement uses TRBV5-8 and TRBJ2-4; 9 bases fit TRBD1. Unmatched junction bases numbered 9, after V lost 4 bases and J lost 16 bases. This CDR3 has 12 residues. Per the germline V gene, CDR1 is SGHTS and CDR2 is YDEGEE. CDR3 in amino acids: CASSMGQGIPYF. As DNA, the CDR3 is TGTGCCAGCAGCATGGGACAGGGTATCCCCTACTTC.

This chain uses TRBV25-1 with TRBJ2-5; possible D gene TRBD2, 6 bases. V lost 5 bases and J 10 bases, leaving 14 bases between the germline ends. This CDR3 contains 12 residues. The germline V gene encodes CDR1 MGHDK and CDR2 SYGVNS. DNA for the CDR3: TGTGCCAGCAGTTCGGGGGAGTTACGCCAGTACTTC. Translating it yields CASSSGELRQYF.

The genes are TRBV29-1 and TRBJ1-1; 8 bases map to TRBD1. Germline V CDR1 and CDR2: SQVTM, ANQGSEA. The CDR3 has 13 residues. With V trimmed by 7 bases and J by 4 bases, 8 bases remained unmatched. The CDR3 nucleotides are TGCAGCGCCCTGACAGGGGCGGGCACTGAAGCTTTCTTT. Translated, it gives CSALTGAGTEAFF.

CDR3 region: CASSLSGSRNEQFF. Written as DNA, the CDR3 is TGTGCCAGCAGCCTTAGCGGGAGCAGGAATGAGCAGTTCTTC. The chain carries TRBV7-9 and TRBJ2-1; 9 nucleotides line up with TRBD2. This CDR3 has 14 amino acids. The V and J ends lost 5 bases and 7 bases, in that order; junction bases with no gene match: 6. Germline values: CDR1 SEHNR, CDR2 FQNEAQ (reference sequence).

V is TRBV28 and J is TRBJ1-2; no clear D gene. V lost 3 bases to trimming and J lost 9 bases, with 14 bases between them. The CDR3 is 13 residues long. CDR1 and CDR2 from the germline V gene are MDHEN and SYDVKM. CDR3 DNA: TGTGCCAGCAGTTTCGCGAACGAGGTACGCTACACCTTC. Its translation is CASSFANEVRYTF.

V is TRBV10-3 and J is TRBJ1-2; a weak D match, TRBD1 (5 bases). Germline V lookup: CDR1 ENHRY, CDR2 SYGVKD. The CDR3 spans 14 residues. Trimming took 6 bases from V and 2 from J, leaving 13 bases between them. The CDR3 protein is CAIRTVPPNYGYTF. CDR3 DNA: TGTGCCATCAGGACAGTTCCCCCCAACTATGGCTACACCTTC.

The chain recombines TRBV2 with TRBJ2-1; TRBD2 agrees at 11 bases. The CDR3 extends over 16 amino acids. Losses at the gene ends were 2 bases for V and 7 bases for J; bases not matched to a gene: 7. Looked up from germline, CDR1 is SNHLY and CDR2 is FYNNEI. CDR3 nucleotides: TGTGCCAGCAGTGAAACCCTAGCGGGAGGTTCTAATGAGCAGTTCTTC. Protein product: CASSETLAGGSNEQFF.

This chain uses TRBV5-1 with TRBJ2-2; 8 nucleotides agree with TRBD1. V gave up 3 bases and J gave up 2 bases; unmatched junction bases: 3. Germline assignment: CDR1 SGHRS and CDR2 YFSETQ. This CDR3 is 15 amino acids long. The CDR3 DNA is TGCGCCAGCAGCTCAGGACAGGGAAACACCGGGGAGCTGTTTTTT. It yields the protein CASSSGQGNTGELFF.

This rearrangement joins TRBV19 to TRBJ1-5; 10 bases are a match to TRBD1. CDR1 and CDR2 (germline): LNHDA, SQIVND (reference sequence). V lost 8 bases and J lost 5; bases outside the gene matches: 6. The CDR3 covers 14 residues. CDR3: CASAGQGRDQPQHF. In DNA form, the CDR3 reads TGTGCCAGTGCGGGACAGGGGCGGGATCAGCCCCAGCATTTT.

This clone was picked up a small number of times. The rearrangement links TRBV6-6 to TRBJ1-1; no clear D gene. Germline lookup yields CDR1 MNHNY and CDR2 SVGAGI (reference sequence). This CDR3 has 13 amino acids. CDR3: CGTERNENTEAFF. Written as DNA, the CDR3 is TGTGGAACGGAGAGGAACGAAAACACTGAAGCTTTCTTT.

The rearrangement uses TRBV5-1 and TRBJ2-7; D may be TRBD1 (6 bases). V dropped 4 bases and J dropped 6 bases, with 11 bases sitting between them. This CDR3 has 12 amino acids. Germline assignment: CDR1 SGHRS and CDR2 YFSETQ. Here the CDR3 DNA reads TGCGCCAGCAGCCTGACCAGGGGCGAGCAGTACTTC. It encodes CASSLTRGEQYF.

V is TRBV28 and J is TRBJ2-5, with 8 bases lining up with TRBD1. The CDR3 is made up of 15 amino acids. V was clipped by 7 bases and J by 5 bases; unmatched bases: 12. Germline-derived CDR1 and CDR2 are MDHEN and SYDVKM. CDR3 amino acids: CASISGPRGRETQYF. The CDR3 region has the DNA TGTGCCAGCATATCGGGCCCCAGGGGGCGGGAGACCCAGTACTTC.

This clone is a singleton in its sample. The J gene is TRBJ2-1, the V gene TRBV7-8, with 8 bases identical to TRBD1. Per the germline V gene, CDR1 is SGHVS and CDR2 is FQNEAQ. The CDR3 extends over 16 amino acids. Losses at the gene ends were 4 bases for V and 3 bases for J; bases not matched to a gene: 8. This CDR3 reads CASSSRTGQSYNEQFF. Written as DNA, the CDR3 is TGTGCCAGCAGCTCCCGGACAGGGCAGAGCTACAATGAGCAGTTCTTC.

V is TRBV5-4 and J is TRBJ2-7, with D maybe TRBD2 (5 bases). The V gene's germline CDR1 is SGHNT and CDR2 YYREEE (reference sequence). The CDR3 loop spans 15 amino acids. Trimming stripped 0 bases from V and 0 bases from J, with 10 bases between. The CDR3 sequence: CASSLGTLSSYEQYF. The CDR3 DNA is TGTGCCAGCAGCTTGGGGACTTTGAGCTCCTACGAGCAGTACTTC.

The chain couples TRBV11-2 to TRBJ1-5, with D hard to call. The CDR3 has 18 amino acids. Per germline, CDR1 SGHAT and CDR2 FQNNGV. Deletions cut 4 bases from V and 2 bases from J, with 21 bases between. CDR3 bases: TGTGCCAGCAGCTCTGGGCCCGGCGGGCTTAGGGGCAATCAGCCCCAGCATTTT. Protein sequence: CASSSGPGGLRGNQPQHF.